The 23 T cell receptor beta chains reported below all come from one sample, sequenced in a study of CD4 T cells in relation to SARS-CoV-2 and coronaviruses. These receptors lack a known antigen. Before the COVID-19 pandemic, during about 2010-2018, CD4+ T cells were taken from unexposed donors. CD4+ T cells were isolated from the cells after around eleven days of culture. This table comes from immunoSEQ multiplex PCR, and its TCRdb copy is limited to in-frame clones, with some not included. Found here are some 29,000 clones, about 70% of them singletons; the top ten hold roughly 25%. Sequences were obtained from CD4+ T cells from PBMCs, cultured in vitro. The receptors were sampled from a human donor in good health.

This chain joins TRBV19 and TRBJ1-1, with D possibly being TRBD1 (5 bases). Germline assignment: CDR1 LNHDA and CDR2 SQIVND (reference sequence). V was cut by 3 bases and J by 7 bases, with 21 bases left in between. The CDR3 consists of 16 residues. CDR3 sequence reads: CASSMGRGTGGGEAFF. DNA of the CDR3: TGTGCCAGTAGTATGGGAAGGGGCACCGGGGGTGGTGAAGCTTTCTTT.

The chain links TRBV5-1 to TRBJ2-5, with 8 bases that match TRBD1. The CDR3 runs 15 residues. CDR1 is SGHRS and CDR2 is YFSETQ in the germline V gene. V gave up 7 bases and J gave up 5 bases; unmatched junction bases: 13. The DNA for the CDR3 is TGCGCCAGCGGCGTACTGGACAGGGAGGAGGAGACCCAGTACTTC. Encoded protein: CASGVLDREEETQYF. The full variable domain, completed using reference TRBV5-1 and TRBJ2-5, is KAGVTQTPRYLIKTRGQQVTLSCSPISGHRSVSWYQQTPGQGLQFLFEYFSETQRNKGNFPGRFSGRQFSNSRSEMNVSTLELGDSALYLCASGVLDREEETQYFGPGTRLLVL.

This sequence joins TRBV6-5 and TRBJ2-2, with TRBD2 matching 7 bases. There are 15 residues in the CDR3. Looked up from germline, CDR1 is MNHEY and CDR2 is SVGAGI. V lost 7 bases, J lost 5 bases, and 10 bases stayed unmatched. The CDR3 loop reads CASIPRGGGTGELFF. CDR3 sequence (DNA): TGTGCCAGCATCCCACGCGGGGGAGGGACCGGGGAGCTGTTTTTT.

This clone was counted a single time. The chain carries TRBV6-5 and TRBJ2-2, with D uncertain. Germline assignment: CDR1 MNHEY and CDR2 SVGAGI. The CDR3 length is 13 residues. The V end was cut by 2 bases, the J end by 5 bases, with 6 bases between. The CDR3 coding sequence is TGTGCCAGCAGTTACCCCTCTACCGGGGAGCTGTTTTTT. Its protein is CASSYPSTGELFF.

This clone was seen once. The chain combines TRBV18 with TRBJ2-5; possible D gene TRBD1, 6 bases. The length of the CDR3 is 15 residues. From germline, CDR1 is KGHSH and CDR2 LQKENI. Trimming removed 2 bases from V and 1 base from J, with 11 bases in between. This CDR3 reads CASSPSADSQETQYF. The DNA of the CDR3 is TGTGCCAGCTCACCAAGTGCGGACAGCCAAGAGACCCAGTACTTC. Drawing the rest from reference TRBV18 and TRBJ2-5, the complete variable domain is NAGVMQNPRHLVRRRGQEARLRCSPMKGHSHVYWYRQLPEEGLKFMVYLQKENIIDESGMPKERFSAEFPKEGPSILRIQQVVRGDSAAYFCASSPSADSQETQYFGPGTRLLVL.

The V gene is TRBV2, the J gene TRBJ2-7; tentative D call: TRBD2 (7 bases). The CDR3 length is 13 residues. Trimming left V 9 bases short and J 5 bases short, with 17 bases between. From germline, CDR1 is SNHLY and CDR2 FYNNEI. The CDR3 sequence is CARSWGGLDEQYF. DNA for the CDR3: TGTGCCAGAAGCTGGGGGGGGCTGGACGAGCAGTACTTC.

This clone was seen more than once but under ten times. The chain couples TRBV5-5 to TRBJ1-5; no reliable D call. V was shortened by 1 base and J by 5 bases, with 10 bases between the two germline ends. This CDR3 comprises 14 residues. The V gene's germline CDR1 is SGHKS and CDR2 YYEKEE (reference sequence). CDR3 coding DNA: TGTGCCAGCAGCTTGAAACACGAGGATCAGCCCCAGCATTTT. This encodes CASSLKHEDQPQHF.

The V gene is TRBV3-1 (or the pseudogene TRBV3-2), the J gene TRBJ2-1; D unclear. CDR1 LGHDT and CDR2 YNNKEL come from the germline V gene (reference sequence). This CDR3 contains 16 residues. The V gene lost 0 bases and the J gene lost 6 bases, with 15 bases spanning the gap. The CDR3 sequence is CASSQDTFLIPNEQFF. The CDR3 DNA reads TGTGCCAGCAGCCAAGATACCTTCCTCATTCCCAATGAGCAGTTCTTC.

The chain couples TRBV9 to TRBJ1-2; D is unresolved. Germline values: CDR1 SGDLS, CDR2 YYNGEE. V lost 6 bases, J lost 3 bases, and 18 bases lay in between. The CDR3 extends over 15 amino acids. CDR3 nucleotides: TGTGCCAGCACCCCAGGCTTGTCTGGGGACTATGGCTACACCTTC. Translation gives CASTPGLSGDYGYTF.

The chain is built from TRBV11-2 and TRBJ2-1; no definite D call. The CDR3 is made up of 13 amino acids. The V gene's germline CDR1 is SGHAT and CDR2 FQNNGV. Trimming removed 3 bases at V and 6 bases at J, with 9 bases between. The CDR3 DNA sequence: TGTGCCAGCAGCTTTTCCGGAACCAATGAGCAGTTCTTC. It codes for CASSFSGTNEQFF.

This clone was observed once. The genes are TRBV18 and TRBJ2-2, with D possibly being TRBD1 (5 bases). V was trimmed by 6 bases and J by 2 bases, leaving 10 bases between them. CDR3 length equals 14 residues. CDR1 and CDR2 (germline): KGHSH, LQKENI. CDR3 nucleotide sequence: TGTGCCAGCTCTGGAAGGGGTAACACCGGGGAGCTGTTTTTT. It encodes CASSGRGNTGELFF.

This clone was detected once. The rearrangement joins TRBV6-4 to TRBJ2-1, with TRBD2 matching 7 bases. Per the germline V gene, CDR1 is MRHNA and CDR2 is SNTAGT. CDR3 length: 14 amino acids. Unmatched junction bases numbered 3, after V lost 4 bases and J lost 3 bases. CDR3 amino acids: CASSASGGYNEQFF. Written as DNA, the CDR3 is TGTGCCAGCAGTGCATCGGGGGGCTACAATGAGCAGTTCTTC.

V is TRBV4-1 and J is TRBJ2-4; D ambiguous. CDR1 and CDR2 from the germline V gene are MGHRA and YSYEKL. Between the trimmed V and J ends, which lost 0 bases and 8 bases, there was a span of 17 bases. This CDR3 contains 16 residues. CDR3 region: CASSQELARPRDIQYF. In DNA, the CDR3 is TGCGCCAGCAGCCAAGAATTGGCAAGACCAAGAGACATTCAGTACTTC.

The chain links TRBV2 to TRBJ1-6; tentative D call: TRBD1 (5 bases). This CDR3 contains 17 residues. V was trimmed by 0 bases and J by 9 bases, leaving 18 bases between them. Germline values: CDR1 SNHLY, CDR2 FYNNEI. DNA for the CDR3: TGTGCCAGCAGTGAAGCTAGGTTCGGGGGATTCGGTTCACCCCTCCACTTT. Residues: CASSEARFGGFGSPLHF. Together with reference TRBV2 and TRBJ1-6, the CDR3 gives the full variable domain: EPEVTQTPSHQVTQMGQEVILRCVPISNHLYFYWYRQILGQKVEFLVSFYNNEISEKSEIFDDQFSVERPDGSNFTLKIRSTKLEDSAMYFCASSEARFGGFGSPLHFGNGTRLTVT.

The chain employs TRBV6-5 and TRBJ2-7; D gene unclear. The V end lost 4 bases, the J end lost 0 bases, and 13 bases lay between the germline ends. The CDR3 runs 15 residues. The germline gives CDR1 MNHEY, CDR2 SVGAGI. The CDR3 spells CASSFVDANSYEQYF. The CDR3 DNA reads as TGTGCCAGCAGTTTCGTGGACGCGAACTCCTACGAGCAGTACTTC.

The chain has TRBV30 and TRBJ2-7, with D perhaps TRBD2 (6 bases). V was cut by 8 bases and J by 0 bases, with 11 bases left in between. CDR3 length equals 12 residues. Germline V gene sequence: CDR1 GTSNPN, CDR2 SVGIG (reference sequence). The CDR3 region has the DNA TGTGCCGGAGGGGCTAGCTCCTACGAGCAGTACTTC. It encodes CAGGASSYEQYF.

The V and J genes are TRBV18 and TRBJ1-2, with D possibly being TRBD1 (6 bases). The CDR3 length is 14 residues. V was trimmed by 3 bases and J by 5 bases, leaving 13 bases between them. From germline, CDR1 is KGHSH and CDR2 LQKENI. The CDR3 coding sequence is TGTGCCAGCTCACCGGACAGAGACCCATATGGCTACACCTTC. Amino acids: CASSPDRDPYGYTF.

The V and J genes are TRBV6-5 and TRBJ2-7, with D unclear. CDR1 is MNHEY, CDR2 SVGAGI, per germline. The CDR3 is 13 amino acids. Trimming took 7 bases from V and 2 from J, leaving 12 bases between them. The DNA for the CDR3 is TGTGCCAGCACGGTCGACGATACCTACGAGCAGTACTTC. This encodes CASTVDDTYEQYF.

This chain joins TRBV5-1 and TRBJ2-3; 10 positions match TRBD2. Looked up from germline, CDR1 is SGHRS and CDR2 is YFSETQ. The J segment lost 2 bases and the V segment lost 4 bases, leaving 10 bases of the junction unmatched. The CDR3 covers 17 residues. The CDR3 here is CASSPKKTSGFTDTQYF. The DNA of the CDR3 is TGCGCCAGCAGCCCCAAAAAGACTAGCGGGTTCACAGATACGCAGTATTTT.

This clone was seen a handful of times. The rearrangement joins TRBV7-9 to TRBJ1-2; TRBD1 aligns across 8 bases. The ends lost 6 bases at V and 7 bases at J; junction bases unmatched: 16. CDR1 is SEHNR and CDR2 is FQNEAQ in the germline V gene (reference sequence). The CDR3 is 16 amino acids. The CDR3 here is CASSTWSGRGHGGYTF. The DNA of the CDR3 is TGTGCCAGCAGTACGTGGTCAGGCAGGGGGCATGGTGGCTACACCTTC.

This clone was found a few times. The CDR3 coding sequence is TGTGCCAGCCGACGTTTTACAGGGCTGAACACTGAAGCTTTCTTT. Translating it yields CASRRFTGLNTEAFF. V is TRBV2 and J is TRBJ1-1; tentatively, D is TRBD1 (6 bases). CDR3 length equals 15 residues. Germline lookup yields CDR1 SNHLY and CDR2 FYNNEI. V was clipped by 8 bases and J by 0 bases, with 16 bases between them. Full variable domain (outside the CDR3, taken from reference TRBV2 and TRBJ1-1): EPEVTQTPSHQVTQMGQEVILRCVPISNHLYFYWYRQILGQKVEFLVSFYNNEISEKSEIFDDQFSVERPDGSNFTLKIRSTKLEDSAMYFCASRRFTGLNTEAFFGQGTRLTVV.

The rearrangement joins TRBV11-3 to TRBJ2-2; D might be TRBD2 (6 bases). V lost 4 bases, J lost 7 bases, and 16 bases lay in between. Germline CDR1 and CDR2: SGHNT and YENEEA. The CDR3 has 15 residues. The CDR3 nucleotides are TGTGCCAGCAGCTCCCCCGGGGGAGCTGACGGGGAGCTGTTTTTT. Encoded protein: CASSSPGGADGELFF. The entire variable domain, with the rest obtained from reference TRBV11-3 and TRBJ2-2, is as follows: EAGVVQSPRYKIIEKKQPVAFWCNPISGHNTLYWYLQNLGQGPELLIRYENEEAVDDSQLPKDRFSAERLKGVDSTLKIQPAELGDSAVYLCASSSPGGADGELFFGEGSRLTVL.

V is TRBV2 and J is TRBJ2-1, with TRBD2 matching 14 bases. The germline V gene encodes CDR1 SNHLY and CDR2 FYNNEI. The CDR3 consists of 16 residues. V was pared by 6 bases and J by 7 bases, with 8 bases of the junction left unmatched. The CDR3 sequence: CASRGGTSGSPNEQFF. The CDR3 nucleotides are TGTGCCAGCAGGGGAGGGACTAGCGGGAGTCCAAATGAGCAGTTCTTC. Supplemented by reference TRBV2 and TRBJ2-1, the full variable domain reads EPEVTQTPSHQVTQMGQEVILRCVPISNHLYFYWYRQILGQKVEFLVSFYNNEISEKSEIFDDQFSVERPDGSNFTLKIRSTKLEDSAMYFCASRGGTSGSPNEQFFGPGTRLTVL.